Presented here are 24 T cell receptor beta chains from one specimen sequenced in a study of blood T cell repertoires in COVID-19. Assay used: immunoSEQ multiplex PCR; TCRdb lists only in-frame clones, some missing. The data contain about 200,000 clones, around nine tenths of them singletons. The sequenced material came from peripheral blood. Receptors were obtained from a woman aged 40-49 years with acute or convalescent COVID-19.

V is TRBV7-2 and J is TRBJ1-4; 10 bases match TRBD1. The V gene end was trimmed by 4 bases and the J gene end by 6 bases; junction bases not matched to a gene: 2. The CDR3 consists of 14 residues. The germline CDR1 and CDR2 sequences are SGHTA and FQGNSA. For the CDR3, the DNA is TGTGCCAGCAGCTCGGACAGGGGGGATGAAAAACTGTTTTTT. Translated, it gives CASSSDRGDEKLFF.

The chain carries TRBV3-1 (or the pseudogene TRBV3-2) and TRBJ1-2, with D unclear. V was clipped by 3 bases and J by 1 base, with 6 bases between them. Looked up from germline, CDR1 is LGHDT and CDR2 is YNNKEL (reference sequence). The CDR3 has 13 residues. The CDR3 sequence: CASSHLSNYGYTF. CDR3 nucleotide sequence: TGTGCCAGCAGCCATCTAAGTAACTATGGCTACACCTTC.

V gene TRBV5-4 combines with J gene TRBJ2-3; TRBD2 agrees at 7 bases. CDR3 length: 14 residues. Trimming cost V 2 bases and J 1 base; bases outside gene matches: 1. Germline V lookup: CDR1 SGHNT, CDR2 YYREEE (reference sequence). The CDR3: CASSFLAGTDTQYF. The CDR3, as DNA: TGTGCCAGCAGCTTTCTAGCGGGCACAGATACGCAGTATTTT.

The chain is built from TRBV24-1 and TRBJ1-2; possibly TRBD1 for D (5 bases). This CDR3 is built from 14 residues. Per germline, CDR1 KGHDR and CDR2 SFDVKD. With 0 bases removed from V and 6 bases from J, the gap between germline ends came to 10 bases. CDR3 DNA sequence: TGTGCCACCAGTGATTTGCAGGGAAGAGATGGCTACACCTTC. Encoded protein: CATSDLQGRDGYTF.

V and J are TRBV6-5 and TRBJ1-3; 10 bases align to TRBD1. V lost 7 bases and J lost 2; bases outside the gene matches: 5. The CDR3 loop spans 15 amino acids. Germline V gene lookup returns CDR1 MNHEY and CDR2 SVGAGI. CDR3 region: CASTIGQGAGNTIYF. The CDR3 DNA is TGTGCCAGCACCATCGGACAGGGGGCTGGAAACACCATATATTTT.

The chain employs TRBV29-1 and TRBJ1-1, with D perhaps TRBD1 (6 bases). V was clipped by 3 bases and J by 0 bases, with 8 bases between them. Germline V lookup: CDR1 SQVTM, CDR2 ANQGSEA. The CDR3 runs to 13 residues. This CDR3 is CSVDRGMNTEAFF. The CDR3 coding sequence is TGCAGCGTTGACAGGGGAATGAACACTGAAGCTTTCTTT. Full variable domain (outside the CDR3, taken from reference TRBV29-1 and TRBJ1-1): SAVISQKPSRDICQRGTSLTIQCQVDSQVTMMFWYRQQPGQSLTLIATANQGSEATYESGFVIDKFPISRPNLTFSTLTVSNMSPEDSSIYLCSVDRGMNTEAFFGQGTRLTVV.

This clone appeared a few times. The chain uses TRBV7-2 and TRBJ1-1; D might be TRBD1 (6 bases). The CDR3 has 14 amino acids. V was clipped by 5 bases and J by 5 bases, with 15 bases between them. The germline V gene encodes CDR1 SGHTA and CDR2 FQGNSA. The CDR3 nucleotides are TGTGCCAGCAGCCCAGGCCAGGGGCGGACTGAAGCTTTCTTT. Its translation is CASSPGQGRTEAFF. The whole variable domain, filled in from reference TRBV7-2 and TRBJ1-1, reads GAGVSQSPSNKVTEKGKDVELRCDPISGHTALYWYRQSLGQGLEFLIYFQGNSAPDKSGLPSDRFSAERTGGSVSTLTIQRTQQEDSAVYLCASSPGQGRTEAFFGQGTRLTVV.

The sample holds a few counts of this clone. The chain recombines TRBV7-9 with TRBJ1-1; a possible D gene is TRBD1 (5 bases). The CDR3 sequence is 15 residues long. CDR1 and CDR2 from the germline V gene are SEHNR and FQNEAQ (reference sequence). Trimming shortened V by 7 bases and J by 3 bases, and 18 bases separated the two germline ends. Here the CDR3 DNA reads TGTGCCAGCAACACTTTTAGGGGCCAAGACACTGAAGCTTTCTTT. Residues: CASNTFRGQDTEAFF.

The chain is built from TRBV11-3 and TRBJ2-1; D might be TRBD1 (7 bases). Trimming cost V 5 bases and J 0 bases, with 17 bases left between them. The length of the CDR3 is 17 residues. CDR1 SGHNT and CDR2 YENEEA come from the germline V gene. DNA for the CDR3: TGTGCCAGCAGCCCAACTTCGGGGGACAGCTCCTACAATGAGCAGTTCTTC. Its translation is CASSPTSGDSSYNEQFF.

The rearrangement links TRBV29-1 to TRBJ2-2; 9 nucleotides agree with TRBD1. V lost 7 bases to trimming and J lost 6 bases; unmatched junction nucleotides: 6. CDR3 length equals 13 residues. CDR1 and CDR2 from the germline V gene are SQVTM and ANQGSEA. The CDR3 spells CSAARTGAGELFF. The CDR3 DNA reads TGCAGCGCAGCCCGGACAGGGGCCGGGGAGCTGTTTTTT.

The table lists this clone with a count of one. The chain couples TRBV2 to TRBJ2-1; TRBD1 matches at 10 bases. V shed 11 bases, J shed 3 bases, and the junction held 10 bases outside the gene matches. The length of the CDR3 is 15 residues. Germline assignment: CDR1 SNHLY and CDR2 FYNNEI. The CDR3 here is CAARTGQGFYNEQFF. Here the CDR3 DNA reads TGTGCCGCCCGGACGGGACAGGGGTTCTACAATGAGCAGTTCTTC.

The CDR3 spells CASGLIGDNQPQHF. Here the CDR3 DNA reads TGTGCTAGTGGTTTGATCGGGGATAATCAGCCCCAGCATTTT. This chain links TRBV12-5 with TRBJ1-5; D is unresolved. The CDR3 is made up of 14 amino acids. Between the trimmed V and J ends, which lost 2 bases and 4 bases, there was a span of 9 bases. CDR1 and CDR2 from the germline V gene are LGHNT and FRNRAP.

The chain recombines TRBV28 with TRBJ2-2; 7 bases match TRBD2. Germline loops: CDR1 MDHEN, CDR2 SYDVKM. The CDR3 has 16 residues. V shed 6 bases and J 0 bases; nucleotides not matched to a gene: 7. CDR3 bases: TGTGCCAGCAGACCCCCTGGGGGGGCGAACACCGGGGAGCTGTTTTTT. Translated: CASRPPGGANTGELFF.

The chain employs TRBV5-1 and TRBJ1-2; 7 bases are a match to TRBD1. The J segment lost 3 bases and the V segment lost 2 bases, leaving 4 bases of the junction unmatched. This CDR3 region has 14 residues. The germline V gene has CDR1 SGHRS and CDR2 YFSETQ. The CDR3 sequence is CASSFSTGDYGYTF. For the CDR3, the DNA is TGCGCCAGCAGCTTTAGCACAGGGGACTATGGCTACACCTTC.

The chain has TRBV20-1 and TRBJ1-5; 8 bases are a match to TRBD1. CDR1 and CDR2 from the germline V gene are DFQATT and SNEGSKA (reference sequence). This CDR3 has 13 amino acids. Trimming cost V 4 bases and J 7 bases; bases outside gene matches: 6. CDR3 nucleotide sequence: TGCAGTGCTACTGACAGGGGCCAGCAGCCCCAGCATTTT. Translation gives CSATDRGQQPQHF.

The genes are TRBV3-1 (or the pseudogene TRBV3-2) and TRBJ2-5; TRBD2 matches at 8 bases. Germline V gives CDR1 LGHDT, CDR2 YNNKEL (reference sequence). V gave up 0 bases and J gave up 3 bases; unmatched junction bases: 9. The CDR3 loop spans 17 amino acids. CDR3 protein: CASSQDISGGPEETQYF. DNA for the CDR3: TGTGCCAGCAGCCAAGATATAAGCGGGGGACCCGAAGAGACCCAGTACTTC.

The chain combines TRBV4-2 with TRBJ2-2, with no clear D. Germline CDR1 and CDR2: LGHNA and YNFKEQ. V dropped 0 bases and J dropped 1 base, with 6 bases sitting between them. This CDR3 is built from 15 residues. CDR3 in amino acids: CASSQDPVNTGELFF. In DNA form, the CDR3 reads TGTGCCAGCAGCCAAGATCCAGTGAACACCGGGGAGCTGTTTTTT.

This rearrangement joins TRBV6-5 to TRBJ1-1; TRBD1 matches at 7 bases. CDR1 and CDR2 (germline): MNHEY, SVGAGI. This CDR3 comprises 15 residues. Trimming at V came to 2 bases and at J to 10 bases, leaving 13 bases not matched to a gene. CDR3 protein: CASSYSPGGFVGAFF. CDR3 DNA: TGTGCCAGCAGTTACAGTCCAGGGGGGTTTGTGGGAGCTTTCTTT.

The rearrangement joins TRBV6-5 to TRBJ1-2, with 7 bases fitting TRBD1. The CDR3 has 15 residues. From germline, CDR1 is MNHEY and CDR2 SVGAGI. The V and J ends lost 6 bases and 2 bases, in that order; junction bases with no gene match: 9. CDR3 in amino acids: CASRLSQGQNYGYTF. DNA for the CDR3: TGTGCCAGCAGGCTATCGCAGGGACAGAACTATGGCTACACCTTC.

V is TRBV11-3 and J is TRBJ2-3; weak D call: TRBD2 (7 bases). V lost 2 bases and J 8 bases, leaving 14 bases between the germline ends. CDR3 length: 14 amino acids. The germline gives CDR1 SGHNT, CDR2 YENEEA. Here the CDR3 reads CASSLSLGGRTQYF. In nucleotides, the CDR3 is TGTGCCAGCAGCTTATCCCTGGGGGGGCGTACGCAGTATTTT.

The gene calls are TRBV12-3 or TRBV12-4 and TRBJ1-5; D uncertain. Deletions cut 6 bases from V and 9 bases from J, with 9 bases between. This CDR3 is 11 amino acids long. DNA for the CDR3: TGTGCCAGCAGCAGTGGGAGGCCCCAGCATTTT. This gives the protein CASSSGRPQHF.

This sequence joins TRBV25-1 and TRBJ1-4, with TRBD1 identical over 10 bases. V shed 6 bases and J 3 bases; nucleotides not matched to a gene: 7. Germline CDR1 reads MGHDK; CDR2 reads SYGVNS. The CDR3 is 16 residues long. The CDR3 sequence: CASREGQGIANEKLFF. The CDR3 DNA sequence: TGTGCCAGCAGGGAGGGACAGGGGATAGCTAATGAAAAACTGTTTTTT.

The CDR3 reads CASRQGNYEQFF. The CDR3 DNA follows: TGTGCCAGCAGACAGGGGAACTATGAGCAGTTCTTC. The gene calls are TRBV25-1 and TRBJ2-1; the match to TRBD1 covers 7 bases. The CDR3 is 12 amino acids. Trimming removed 6 bases from V and 8 bases from J; junction bases left unmatched: 4. Germline assignment: CDR1 MGHDK and CDR2 SYGVNS.

This chain links TRBV4-2 with TRBJ1-2; 9 bases are a match to TRBD1. CDR1 LGHNA and CDR2 YNFKEQ come from the germline V gene. The CDR3 contains 15 residues. Trimming took 0 bases from V and 7 from J; bases not matched to a gene: 6. DNA of the CDR3: TGTGCCAGCAGCCAAGAGTCGGGACAGGGACGTGGCTACACCTTC. It yields the protein CASSQESGQGRGYTF.